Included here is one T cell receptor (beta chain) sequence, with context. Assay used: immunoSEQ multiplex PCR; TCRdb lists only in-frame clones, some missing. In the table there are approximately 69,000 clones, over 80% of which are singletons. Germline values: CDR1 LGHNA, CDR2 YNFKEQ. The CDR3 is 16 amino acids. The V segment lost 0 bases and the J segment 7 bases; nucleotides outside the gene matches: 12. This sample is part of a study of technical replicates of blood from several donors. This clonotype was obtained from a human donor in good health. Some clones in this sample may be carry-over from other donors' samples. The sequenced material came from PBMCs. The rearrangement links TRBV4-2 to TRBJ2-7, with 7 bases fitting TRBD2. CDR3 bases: TGTGCCAGCAGCCAAGAAGGTGCGGGGGAGGCAGATGAGCAGTACTTC. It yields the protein CASSQEGAGEADEQYF.